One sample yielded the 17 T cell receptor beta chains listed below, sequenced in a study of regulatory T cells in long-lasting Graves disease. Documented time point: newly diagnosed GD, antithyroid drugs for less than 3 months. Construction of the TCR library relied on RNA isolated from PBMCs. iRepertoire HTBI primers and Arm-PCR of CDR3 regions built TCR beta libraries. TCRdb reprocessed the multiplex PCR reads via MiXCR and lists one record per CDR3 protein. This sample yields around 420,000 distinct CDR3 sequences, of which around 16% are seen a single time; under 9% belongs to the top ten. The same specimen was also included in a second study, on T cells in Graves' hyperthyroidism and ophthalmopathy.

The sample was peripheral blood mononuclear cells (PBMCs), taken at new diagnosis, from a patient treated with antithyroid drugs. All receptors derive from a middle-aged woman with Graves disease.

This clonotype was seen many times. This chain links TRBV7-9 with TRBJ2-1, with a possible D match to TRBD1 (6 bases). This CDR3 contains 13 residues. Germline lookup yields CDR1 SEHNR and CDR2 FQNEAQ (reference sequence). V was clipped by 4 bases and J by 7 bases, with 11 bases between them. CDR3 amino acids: CASSSPQGNEQFF. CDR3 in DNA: TGTGCCAGCAGCTCCCCGCAGGGGAATGAGCAGTTCTTC.

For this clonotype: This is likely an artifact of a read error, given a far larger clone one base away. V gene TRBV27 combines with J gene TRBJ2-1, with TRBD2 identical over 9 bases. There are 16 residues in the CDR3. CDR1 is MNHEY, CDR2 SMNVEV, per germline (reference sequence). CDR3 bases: TGTGCCAGCAGGGAATCCGGGACTAGCATCCACAATGAGCGGTTCTTC. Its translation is CASRESGTSIHNERFF.

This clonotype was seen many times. The CDR3 spells CASSQEYETGWFF. In DNA, the CDR3 is TGTGCCAGCAGCCAAGAATATGAAACAGGGTGGTTCTTC. The chain joins TRBV14 to TRBJ2-1, with D perhaps TRBD1 (6 bases). The germline gives CDR1 SGHDN, CDR2 FVKESK. CDR3 length: 13 amino acids. V was cut by 0 bases and J by 15 bases, with 15 bases left in between.

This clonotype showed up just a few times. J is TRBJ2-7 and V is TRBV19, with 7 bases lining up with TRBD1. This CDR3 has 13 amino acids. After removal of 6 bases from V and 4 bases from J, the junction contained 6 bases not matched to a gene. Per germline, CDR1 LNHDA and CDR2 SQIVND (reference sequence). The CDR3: CASRGQATYEQYF. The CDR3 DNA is TGTGCCAGTAGAGGACAGGCCACGTACGAGCAGTACTTC.

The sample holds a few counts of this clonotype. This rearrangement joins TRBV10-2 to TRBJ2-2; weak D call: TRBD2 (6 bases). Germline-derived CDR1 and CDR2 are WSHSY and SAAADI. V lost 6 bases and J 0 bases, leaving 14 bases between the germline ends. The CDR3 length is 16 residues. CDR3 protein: CASRASSASNTGELFF. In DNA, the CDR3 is TGCGCCAGCAGAGCCTCTAGCGCCTCGAACACCGGGGAGCTGTTTTTT.

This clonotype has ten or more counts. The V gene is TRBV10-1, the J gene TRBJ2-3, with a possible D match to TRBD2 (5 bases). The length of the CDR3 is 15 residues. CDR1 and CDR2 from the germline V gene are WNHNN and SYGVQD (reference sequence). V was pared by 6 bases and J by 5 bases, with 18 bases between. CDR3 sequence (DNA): TGCGCCAGCAGCCCTGCGGGCCTCGGCGAAGATACGCAGTATTTT. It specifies CASSPAGLGEDTQYF.

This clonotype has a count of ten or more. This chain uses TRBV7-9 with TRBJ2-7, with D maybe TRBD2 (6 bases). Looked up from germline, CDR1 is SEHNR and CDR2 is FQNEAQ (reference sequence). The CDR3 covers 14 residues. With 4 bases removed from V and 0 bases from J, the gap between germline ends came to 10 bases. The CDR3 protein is CASSSGRDSYEQYF. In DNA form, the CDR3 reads TGTGCCAGCAGCTCGGGGCGGGACTCCTACGAGCAGTACTTC.

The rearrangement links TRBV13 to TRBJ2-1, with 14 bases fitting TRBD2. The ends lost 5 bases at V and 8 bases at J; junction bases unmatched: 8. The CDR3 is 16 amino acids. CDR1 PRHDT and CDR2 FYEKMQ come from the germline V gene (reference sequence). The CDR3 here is CASSVPGLAGADEQFF. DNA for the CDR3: TGTGCCAGCAGCGTACCGGGACTAGCGGGAGCGGATGAGCAGTTCTTC.

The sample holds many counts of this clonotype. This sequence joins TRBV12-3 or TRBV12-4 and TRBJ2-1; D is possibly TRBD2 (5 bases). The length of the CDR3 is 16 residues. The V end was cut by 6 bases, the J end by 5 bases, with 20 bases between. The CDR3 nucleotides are TGTGCCAGCAGATACTCCGGTACTAGAAGACACAATGAGCAGTTCTTC. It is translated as CASRYSGTRRHNEQFF.

This CDR3 is CASSRQRDADYEQYF. The CDR3 DNA follows: TGTGCCAGCAGTAGGCAGCGGGATGCTGATTACGAGCAGTACTTC. The genes are TRBV14 and TRBJ2-7; 7 bases line up with TRBD2. This CDR3 contains 15 residues. Per the germline V gene, CDR1 is SGHDN and CDR2 is FVKESK. Germline trimming cut 6 bases from V and 4 bases from J; bases unmatched to any gene: 12.

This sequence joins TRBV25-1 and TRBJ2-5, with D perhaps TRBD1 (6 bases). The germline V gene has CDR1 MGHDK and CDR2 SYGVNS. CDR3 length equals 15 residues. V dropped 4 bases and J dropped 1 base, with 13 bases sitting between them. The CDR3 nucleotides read TGTGCCAGCAGTGCTGGGGGCCGACCCCAAGAGACCCAGTACTTC. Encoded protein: CASSAGGRPQETQYF.

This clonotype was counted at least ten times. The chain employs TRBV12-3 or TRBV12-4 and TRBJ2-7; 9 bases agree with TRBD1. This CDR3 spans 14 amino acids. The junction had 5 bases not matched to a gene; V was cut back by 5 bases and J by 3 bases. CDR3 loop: CASSATGGGYEQYF. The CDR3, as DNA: TGTGCCAGCAGTGCCACAGGGGGCGGCTACGAGCAGTACTTC.

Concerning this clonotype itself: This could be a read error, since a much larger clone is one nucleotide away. This CDR3 is CASSGNRGLAGSWWEIQYF. The CDR3 coding sequence is TGTGCCAGCAGTGGGAACAGGGGACTAGCGGGTTCTTGGTGGGAGATCCAGTACTTC. The chain has TRBV6-2 or TRBV6-3 and TRBJ2-5, with 12 nucleotides matching TRBD2. From germline, CDR1 is MNHEY and CDR2 SVGEGT. The CDR3 consists of 19 residues.

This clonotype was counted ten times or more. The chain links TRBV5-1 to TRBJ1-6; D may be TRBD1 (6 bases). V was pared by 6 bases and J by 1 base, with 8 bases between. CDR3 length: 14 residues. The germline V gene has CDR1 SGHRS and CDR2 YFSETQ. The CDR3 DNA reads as TGCGCCAGCAAAGGACAGTCCTATAATTCACCCCTCCACTTT. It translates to CASKGQSYNSPLHF.

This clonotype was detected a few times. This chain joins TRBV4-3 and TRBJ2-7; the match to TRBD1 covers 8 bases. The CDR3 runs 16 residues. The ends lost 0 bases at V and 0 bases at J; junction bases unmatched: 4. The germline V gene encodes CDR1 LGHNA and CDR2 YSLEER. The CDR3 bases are TGCGCCAGCAGCCAAGATTGGACAGGGCTCTCCTACGAGCAGTACTTC. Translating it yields CASSQDWTGLSYEQYF.

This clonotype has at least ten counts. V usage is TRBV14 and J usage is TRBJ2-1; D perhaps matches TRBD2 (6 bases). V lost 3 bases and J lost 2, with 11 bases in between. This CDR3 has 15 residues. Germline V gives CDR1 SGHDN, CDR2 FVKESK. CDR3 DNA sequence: TGTGCCAGCAGCCAGTCCGGCGGGGCCTACAATGAGCAGTTCTTC. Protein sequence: CASSQSGGAYNEQFF.

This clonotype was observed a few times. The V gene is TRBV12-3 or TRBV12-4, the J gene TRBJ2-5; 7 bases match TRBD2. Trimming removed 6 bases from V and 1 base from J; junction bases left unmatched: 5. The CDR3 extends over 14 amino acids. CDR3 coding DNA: TGTGCCAGCAGGGGGGGGACTTTCCAAGAGACCCAGTACTTC. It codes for CASRGGTFQETQYF.